Shown below are 8 T cell receptor beta chains from a single sample sequenced in a study of vaccination effects on CD4 cells after COVID-19. These receptors' antigens are unknown. At the end of around eleven days of culture, CD4+ T cells were isolated. The vaccine given was either BNT162b2 or mRNA-1273, in two doses. Sequencing used immunoSEQ multiplex PCR; TCRdb keeps in-frame clones, though not all of them. The table records tens of thousands of clones, roughly 74% of them present only once. This specimen consisted of CD4+ T cells from PBMCs cultured without peptide, obtained after COVID-19 vaccination. The source is a human donor who received a COVID-19 vaccine.

This clone turned up a few times. The rearrangement links TRBV5-5 to TRBJ2-5, with TRBD1 matching over 8 bases. Per the germline V gene, CDR1 is SGHKS and CDR2 is YYEKEE (reference sequence). The CDR3 is made up of 16 amino acids. The trim removed 0 bases at V and 2 bases at J, leaving 6 bases unmatched. The CDR3 nucleotides read TGTGCCAGCAGCTTGGTAACCGGGACAGGACAAGAGACCCAGTACTTC. Amino acids: CASSLVTGTGQETQYF. The entire variable domain, with the rest obtained from reference TRBV5-5 and TRBJ2-5, is as follows: DAGVTQSPTHLIKTRGQQVTLRCSPISGHKSVSWYQQVLGQGPQFIFQYYEKEERGRGNFPDRFSARQFPNYSSELNVNALLLGDSALYLCASSLVTGTGQETQYFGPGTRLLVL.

The chain joins TRBV7-3 to TRBJ2-2; 9 bases fit TRBD1. V lost 5 bases, J lost 3 bases, and 7 bases stayed unmatched. In germline, CDR1 is SGHTA, CDR2 FQGTGA. This CDR3 is 16 amino acids long. The CDR3 here is CASSLTGGAYTGELFF. The DNA for the CDR3 is TGTGCCAGCAGCCTTACAGGGGGCGCCTACACCGGGGAGCTGTTTTTT.

This clone appeared a few times. The V gene is TRBV10-3, the J gene TRBJ2-7; D unresolved. Germline lookup yields CDR1 ENHRY and CDR2 SYGVKD. This CDR3 is 13 amino acids long. V was clipped by 8 bases and J by 4 bases, with 15 bases between them. The DNA of the CDR3 is TGTGCCATCGGTTCTACCAGTCGGTACGAGCAGTACGTC. Protein product: CAIGSTSRYEQYV.

The V call is TRBV5-1, the J call TRBJ1-2; the D is unclear. CDR1 is SGHRS, CDR2 YFSETQ, per germline. Trimming removed 4 bases at V and 2 bases at J, with 12 bases between. This CDR3 contains 14 residues. DNA of the CDR3: TGCGCCAGCAGCCGGGCGGCTGCGAACTATGGCTACACCTTC. Amino acid sequence: CASSRAAANYGYTF.

The rearrangement uses TRBV3-1 (or the pseudogene TRBV3-2) and TRBJ2-6; either TRBD1 or TRBD2 may supply D (5 bases each). V was trimmed by 4 bases and J by 1 base, leaving 11 bases between them. The CDR3 contains 16 residues. Germline CDR1 reads LGHDT; CDR2 reads YNNKEL (reference sequence). The DNA of the CDR3 is TGTGCCAGCAGCCTCGGTTGGGGGTCTGGGGCCAACGTCCTGACTTTC. This gives the protein CASSLGWGSGANVLTF.

This sequence joins TRBV18 and TRBJ2-4; D is perhaps TRBD1 or TRBD2 (5 bases each). V was pared by 0 bases and J by 9 bases, with 15 bases between. CDR3 length: 15 amino acids. Germline values: CDR1 KGHSH, CDR2 LQKENI. CDR3 residues: CASSPPSEGSGIQYF. CDR3 DNA sequence: TGTGCCAGCTCACCACCGTCCGAGGGGAGCGGCATTCAGTACTTC.

The chain employs TRBV4-1 and TRBJ1-2; TRBD1 matches at 7 bases. The CDR3 contains 14 residues. V lost 3 bases, J lost 1 base, and 2 bases stayed unmatched. Germline assignment: CDR1 MGHRA and CDR2 YSYEKL. CDR3 nucleotides: TGCGCCAGCAGCCACAACAGGGGTAACTATGGCTACACCTTC. Protein sequence: CASSHNRGNYGYTF.

This chain joins TRBV30 and TRBJ1-5, with a possible D match to TRBD1 (6 bases). V was pared by 3 bases and J by 4 bases, with 10 bases between. The V gene's germline CDR1 is GTSNPN and CDR2 SVGIG (reference sequence). This CDR3 contains 13 residues. CDR3 region: CAWSHRDNQPQHF. The CDR3 DNA is TGTGCCTGGAGCCACAGGGATAATCAGCCCCAGCATTTT.